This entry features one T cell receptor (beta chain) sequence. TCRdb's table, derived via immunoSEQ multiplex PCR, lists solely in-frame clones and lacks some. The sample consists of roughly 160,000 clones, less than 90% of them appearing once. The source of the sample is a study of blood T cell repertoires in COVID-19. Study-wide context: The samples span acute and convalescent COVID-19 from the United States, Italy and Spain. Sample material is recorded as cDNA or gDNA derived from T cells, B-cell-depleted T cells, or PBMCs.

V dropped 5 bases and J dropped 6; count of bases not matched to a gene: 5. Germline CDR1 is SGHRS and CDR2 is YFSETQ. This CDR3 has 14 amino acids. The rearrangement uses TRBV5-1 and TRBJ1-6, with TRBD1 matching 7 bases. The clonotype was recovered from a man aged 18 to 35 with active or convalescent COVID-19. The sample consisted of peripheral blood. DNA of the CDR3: TGCGCCAGCAGTCGTGAGGGGGCTAATTCACCCCTCCACTTT. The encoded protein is CASSREGANSPLHF.